This TCR beta chain came from a study of T-cell memory formation after mild COVID-19. This clonotype has only a few counts. Its antigen is as yet unknown. Whole-study findings and limits: Memory from before infection featured some responding clones, which suggests cross-reactive memory joined.

Germline CDR1 reads KGHSH; CDR2 reads LQKENI. The V end was cut by 3 bases, the J end by 5 bases, with 11 bases between. There are 14 residues in the CDR3. One entry per CDR3 protein, called by TCRdb with MiXCR from the 5' RACE reads. The table includes 130,000 to 150,000 distinct CDR3 sequences, about 6% detected once. The J gene is TRBJ2-1, the V gene TRBV18; a weak D match, TRBD2 (6 bases). The receptor comes from an adult woman who had mild COVID-19 (a few samples of this study predate the infection). Cell type and time point are not known. Sequences were obtained from PBMCs or a T cell subset sorted from them (not recorded which). CDR3 in DNA: TGTGCCAGCTCACCGTGGGACTCGGACAATGAGCAGTTCTTC. Residues: CASSPWDSDNEQFF.